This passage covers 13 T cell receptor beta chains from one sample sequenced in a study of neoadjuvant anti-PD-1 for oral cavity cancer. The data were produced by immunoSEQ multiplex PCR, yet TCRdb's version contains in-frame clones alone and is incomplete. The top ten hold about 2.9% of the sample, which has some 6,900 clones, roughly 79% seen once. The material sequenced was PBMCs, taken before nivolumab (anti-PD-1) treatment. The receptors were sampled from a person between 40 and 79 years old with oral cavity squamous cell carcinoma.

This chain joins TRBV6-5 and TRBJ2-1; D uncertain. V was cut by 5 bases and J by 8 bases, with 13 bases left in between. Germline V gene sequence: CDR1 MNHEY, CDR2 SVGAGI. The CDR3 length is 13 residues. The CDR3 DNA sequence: TGTGCCAGCAGTCCCTTTCCGACCTATGAGCAGTTCTTC. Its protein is CASSPFPTYEQFF.

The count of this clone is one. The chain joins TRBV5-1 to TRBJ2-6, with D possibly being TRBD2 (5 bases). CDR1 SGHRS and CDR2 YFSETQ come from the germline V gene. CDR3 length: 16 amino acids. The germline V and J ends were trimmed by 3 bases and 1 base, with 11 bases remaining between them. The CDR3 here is CASSSLTGSGANVLTF. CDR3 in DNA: TGCGCCAGCAGCTCTTTGACGGGGTCTGGGGCCAACGTCCTGACTTTC.

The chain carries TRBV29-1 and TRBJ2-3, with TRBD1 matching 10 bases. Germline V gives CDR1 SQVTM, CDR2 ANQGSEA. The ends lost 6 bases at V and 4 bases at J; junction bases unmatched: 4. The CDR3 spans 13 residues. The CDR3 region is CSVQGTGADTQYF. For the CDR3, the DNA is TGCAGCGTCCAAGGGACAGGGGCAGATACGCAGTATTTT.

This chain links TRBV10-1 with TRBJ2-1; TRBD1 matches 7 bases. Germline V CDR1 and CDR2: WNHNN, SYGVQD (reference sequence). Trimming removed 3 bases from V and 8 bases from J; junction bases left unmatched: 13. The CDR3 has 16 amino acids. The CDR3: CASSDGTTGTWDEQFF. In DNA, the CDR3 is TGCGCCAGCAGTGATGGTACGACAGGGACGTGGGATGAGCAGTTCTTC.

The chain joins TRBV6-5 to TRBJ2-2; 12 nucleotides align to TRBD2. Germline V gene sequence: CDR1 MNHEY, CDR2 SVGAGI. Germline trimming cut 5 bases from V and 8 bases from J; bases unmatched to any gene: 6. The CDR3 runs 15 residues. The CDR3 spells CASSPRLAGAGELFF. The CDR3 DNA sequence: TGTGCCAGCAGTCCTAGACTAGCGGGAGCTGGGGAGCTGTTTTTT.

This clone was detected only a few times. CDR3 region: CASRRDTTNYGYTF. The CDR3 region has the DNA TGTGCCAGCAGGAGGGACACCACTAACTATGGCTACACCTTC. The chain uses TRBV2 and TRBJ1-2, with a tentative D call TRBD1 (6 bases). V was cut by 6 bases and J by 0 bases, with 11 bases left in between. CDR3 length: 14 amino acids. The germline V gene has CDR1 SNHLY and CDR2 FYNNEI. The whole variable domain, remainder taken from reference TRBV2 and TRBJ1-2, is EPEVTQTPSHQVTQMGQEVILRCVPISNHLYFYWYRQILGQKVEFLVSFYNNEISEKSEIFDDQFSVERPDGSNFTLKIRSTKLEDSAMYFCASRRDTTNYGYTFGSGTRLTVV.

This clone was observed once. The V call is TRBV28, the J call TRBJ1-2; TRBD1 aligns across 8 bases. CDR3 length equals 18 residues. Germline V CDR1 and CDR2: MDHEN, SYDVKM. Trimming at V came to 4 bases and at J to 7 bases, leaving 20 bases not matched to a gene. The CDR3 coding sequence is TGTGCCAGCAGTTCCCAGCTAAAACGGACAGGGAATGGGGCTGGCTACACCTTC. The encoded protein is CASSSQLKRTGNGAGYTF.

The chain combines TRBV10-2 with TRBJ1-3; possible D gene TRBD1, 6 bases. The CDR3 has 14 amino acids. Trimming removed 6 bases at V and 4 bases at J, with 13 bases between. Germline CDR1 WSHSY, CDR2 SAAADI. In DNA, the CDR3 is TGCGCCAGCAGGATCGGGGGCTTCGGAAACACCATATATTTT. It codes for CASRIGGFGNTIYF.

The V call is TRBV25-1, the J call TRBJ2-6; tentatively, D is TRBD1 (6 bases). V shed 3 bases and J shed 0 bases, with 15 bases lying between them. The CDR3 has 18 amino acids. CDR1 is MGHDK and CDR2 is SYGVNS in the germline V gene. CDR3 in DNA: TGTGCCAGCAGTGATAATTGGTCAGGGGACTCTGGGGCCAACGTCCTGACTTTC. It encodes CASSDNWSGDSGANVLTF. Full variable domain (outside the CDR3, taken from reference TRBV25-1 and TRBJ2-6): EADIYQTPRYLVIGTGKKITLECSQTMGHDKMYWYQQDPGMELHLIHYSYGVNSTEKGDLSSESTVSRIRTEHFPLTLESARPSHTSQYLCASSDNWSGDSGANVLTFGAGSRLTVL.

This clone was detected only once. CDR3 bases: TGTGCCAGCAGTGGGACAGGGGGCACCACTGAAGCTTTCTTT. This sequence encodes CASSGTGGTTEAFF. The V gene is TRBV6-1, the J gene TRBJ1-1; 11 bases map to TRBD1. V lost 4 bases and J lost 4; bases outside the gene matches: 2. CDR3 size: 14 residues. Germline V gene lookup returns CDR1 MNHNS and CDR2 SASEGT.

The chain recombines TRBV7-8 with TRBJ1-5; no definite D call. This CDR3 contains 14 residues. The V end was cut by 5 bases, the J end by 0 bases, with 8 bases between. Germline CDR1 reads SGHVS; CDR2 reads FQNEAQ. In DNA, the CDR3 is TGTGCCAGCAGCCCAACAAGTAGCAATCAGCCCCAGCATTTT. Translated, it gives CASSPTSSNQPQHF.

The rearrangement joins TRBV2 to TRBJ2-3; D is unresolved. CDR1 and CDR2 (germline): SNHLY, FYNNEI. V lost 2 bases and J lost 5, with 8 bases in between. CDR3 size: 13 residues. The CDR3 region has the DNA TGTGCCAGCAGTGAAATCCGACTAGATACGCAGTATTTT. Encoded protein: CASSEIRLDTQYF.

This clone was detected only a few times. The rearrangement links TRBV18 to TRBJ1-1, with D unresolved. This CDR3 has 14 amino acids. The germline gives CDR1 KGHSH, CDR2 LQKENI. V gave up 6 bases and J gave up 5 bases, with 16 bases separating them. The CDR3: CASSLEGSITEAFF. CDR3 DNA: TGTGCCAGCTCCCTCGAGGGCTCGATAACTGAAGCTTTCTTT.